A single sample is the source of the 31 T cell receptor beta chains below, sequenced in a study of cytomegalovirus exposure and HLA in healthy donors. The PCR made use of 60 Vbeta and 13 Jbeta primers. Only in-frame clones appear in the TCRdb table, and some are missing; sequencing was by immunoSEQ multiplex PCR. The sample lists about 120,000 clones; under 70% were seen once. Material for sequencing was PBMCs. The receptors were sampled from a man between 18 and 35 years old in good health and CMV-seronegative.

The rearrangement links TRBV27 to TRBJ1-2; 8 nucleotides align to TRBD1. The J segment lost 4 bases and the V segment lost 4 bases, leaving 5 bases of the junction unmatched. CDR3 size: 14 residues. In germline, CDR1 is MNHEY, CDR2 SMNVEV (reference sequence). This CDR3 is CASSSSGGAYGYTF. CDR3 sequence (DNA): TGTGCCAGCAGTTCATCAGGGGGCGCCTATGGCTACACCTTC.

V is TRBV28 and J is TRBJ1-1; no firm D call. This CDR3 is 13 amino acids long. The V end was cut by 7 bases, the J end by 4 bases, with 13 bases between. Germline values: CDR1 MDHEN, CDR2 SYDVKM. As DNA, the CDR3 is TGTGCCAGCACTGAGGGTCGGGGCACTGAAGCTTTCTTT. Translated: CASTEGRGTEAFF.

The gene calls are TRBV28 and TRBJ1-1, with D perhaps TRBD1 (6 bases). V gave up 6 bases and J gave up 3 bases, with 14 bases separating them. This CDR3 comprises 14 residues. The V gene's germline CDR1 is MDHEN and CDR2 SYDVKM. DNA of the CDR3: TGTGCCAGCAGCTTCAGGGGTTTGGACACTGAAGCTTTCTTT. It codes for CASSFRGLDTEAFF. Combining the CDR3 with reference TRBV28 and TRBJ1-1 gives the whole variable domain DVKVTQSSRYLVKRTGEKVFLECVQDMDHENMFWYRQDPGLGLRLIYFSYDVKMKEKGDIPEGYSVSREKKERFSLILESASTNQTSMYLCASSFRGLDTEAFFGQGTRLTVV.

The chain recombines TRBV6-1 with TRBJ2-3; 8 bases align to TRBD1. Trimming removed 6 bases from V and 0 bases from J; junction bases left unmatched: 5. Per germline, CDR1 MNHNS and CDR2 SASEGT. The CDR3 has 15 residues. The CDR3 reads CASRLDRGSTDTQYF. The CDR3 DNA follows: TGTGCCAGCAGATTAGACAGGGGTAGCACAGATACGCAGTATTTT.

This clone occurred a few times. This chain joins TRBV21-1 and TRBJ2-7; the table calls TRBD2, which could not be checked here. TRBV21-1 is deemed a pseudogene. This CDR3 region has 17 residues. CDR3 sequence reads: CASSKWTTSGDPYEQYF. Here the CDR3 DNA reads TGTGCCAGCAGCAAATGGACGACTAGCGGGGACCCCTACGAGCAGTACTTC.

This sequence joins TRBV25-1 and TRBJ2-1; the D gene is possibly TRBD2 (5 bases). Trimming shortened V by 3 bases and J by 9 bases, and 15 bases separated the two germline ends. Germline CDR1 MGHDK, CDR2 SYGVNS. The CDR3 covers 14 residues. DNA of the CDR3: TGTGCCAGCAGTGAGTCCACTAGATCGGCTGAGCAGTTCTTC. Translated, it gives CASSESTRSAEQFF.

This clone was observed a handful of times. The rearrangement links TRBV28 to TRBJ2-3; 7 bases match TRBD1. This CDR3 has 14 residues. Losses at the gene ends were 5 bases for V and 4 bases for J; bases not matched to a gene: 6. Looked up from germline, CDR1 is MDHEN and CDR2 is SYDVKM. CDR3 bases: TGTGCCAGCAGTACTGAGGGACAGTCAGATACGCAGTATTTT. It is translated as CASSTEGQSDTQYF.

The genes are TRBV10-2 and TRBJ2-7, with 7 bases matching TRBD2. Germline CDR1 WSHSY, CDR2 SAAADI. V was pared by 4 bases and J by 6 bases, with 12 bases of the junction left unmatched. There are 15 residues in the CDR3. The CDR3 region is CASSASASGPAEQYF. In DNA, the CDR3 is TGCGCCAGCAGTGCGTCGGCTAGCGGACCGGCCGAGCAGTACTTC.

The genes are TRBV7-4 and TRBJ2-1; 9 bases agree with TRBD2. CDR1 and CDR2 from the germline V gene are SGHVT and SQSDAQ. V lost 4 bases and J lost 0; bases outside the gene matches: 19. This CDR3 region has 21 residues. The CDR3 nucleotides read TGTGCCAGCAGCTCTGGGGGGTTTCTAGCGGGAAGGCGTCGCTCCTACAATGAGCAGTTCTTC. It yields the protein CASSSGGFLAGRRRSYNEQFF. The whole variable domain, remainder taken from reference TRBV7-4 and TRBJ2-1, is GAGVSQSPRYKVAKRGRDVALRCDSISGHVTLYWYRQTLGQGSEVLTYSQSDAQRDKSGRPSGRFSAERPERSVSTLKIQRTEQGDSAVYLCASSSGGFLAGRRRSYNEQFFGPGTRLTVL.

The chain is built from TRBV29-1 and TRBJ1-1; 11 bases are shared with TRBD1. This CDR3 has 13 amino acids. Germline CDR1 and CDR2: SQVTM and ANQGSEA. J lost 10 bases, V lost 5 bases, and 9 bases had no gene match. The DNA of the CDR3 is TGCAGCGTTTCGAGGACAGGGGGCGGGAGAGCTTTCTTT. Its translation: CSVSRTGGGRAFF.

This chain uses TRBV6-6 with TRBJ2-3; D might be TRBD2 (6 bases). Trimming removed 6 bases from V and 5 bases from J, with 12 bases in between. Germline V gene sequence: CDR1 MNHNY, CDR2 SVGAGI (reference sequence). The CDR3 has 13 amino acids. CDR3 coding DNA: TGTGCCAGCAGCTCGCAGCGGGTAGATACGCAGTATTTT. It is translated as CASSSQRVDTQYF.

This clone was observed a handful of times. The V gene is TRBV19, the J gene TRBJ1-5; 10 nucleotides align to TRBD1. V shed 8 bases and J 7 bases; nucleotides not matched to a gene: 8. The germline V gene has CDR1 LNHDA and CDR2 SQIVND (reference sequence). The CDR3 runs to 14 residues. The chain's CDR3 is CASRDRGLWQPQHF. The DNA of the CDR3 is TGTGCCAGTCGGGACAGGGGTCTGTGGCAGCCCCAGCATTTT.

This clone was recorded a few times. CDR3 protein: CASSEEGAGANVLTF. The CDR3 DNA reads TGTGCCAGCAGTGAGGAGGGCGCTGGGGCCAACGTCCTGACTTTC. V usage is TRBV6-1 and J usage is TRBJ2-6; a possible D gene is TRBD2 (6 bases). The V end was cut by 3 bases, the J end by 2 bases, with 8 bases between. Germline assignment: CDR1 MNHNS and CDR2 SASEGT. The CDR3 has 15 residues.

The chain recombines TRBV7-9 with TRBJ2-1; no clear D. The germline gives CDR1 SEHNR, CDR2 FQNEAQ (reference sequence). CDR3 length: 12 amino acids. The V end was cut by 5 bases, the J end by 7 bases, with 9 bases between. CDR3 amino acids: CASSTRRNEQFF. CDR3 DNA sequence: TGTGCCAGCAGCACCCGGCGGAATGAGCAGTTCTTC.

The chain couples TRBV9 to TRBJ2-1; possibly TRBD1 for D (5 bases). The CDR3 is made up of 16 amino acids. The germline V gene has CDR1 SGDLS and CDR2 YYNGEE. Deletions cut 0 bases from V and 12 bases from J, with 22 bases between. CDR3 amino acids: CASSVGPGPAQSPQFF. As DNA, the CDR3 is TGTGCCAGCAGCGTAGGTCCAGGGCCCGCTCAGTCGCCGCAGTTCTTC.

The CDR3 coding sequence is TGTGCCAGCAGCCCTAGCGGGGTATACAATGAGCAGTTCTTC. Translating gives CASSPSGVYNEQFF. The chain carries TRBV14 and TRBJ2-1, with 9 positions matching TRBD2. CDR3 length equals 14 residues. V shed 4 bases and J 4 bases; nucleotides not matched to a gene: 2. Germline CDR1 and CDR2: SGHDN and FVKESK.

This clone was seen a single time. This rearrangement joins TRBV13 to TRBJ2-4; TRBD2 matches 7 bases. The germline gives CDR1 PRHDT, CDR2 FYEKMQ (reference sequence). V was pared by 0 bases and J by 7 bases, with 6 bases of the junction left unmatched. This CDR3 has 15 residues. The CDR3 spells CASSLGVGGGNIQYF. The CDR3 nucleotides are TGTGCCAGCAGCTTAGGCGTGGGGGGAGGGAACATTCAGTACTTC.

The chain has TRBV7-9 and TRBJ1-4, with 7 nucleotides matching TRBD1. This CDR3 is 15 amino acids long. Germline V gives CDR1 SEHNR, CDR2 FQNEAQ (reference sequence). V was clipped by 5 bases and J by 4 bases; unmatched bases: 7. Written as DNA, the CDR3 is TGTGCCAGCAGCCCCCGGGACAGAGATAATGAAAAACTGTTTTTT. It is translated as CASSPRDRDNEKLFF.

The J gene is TRBJ2-5, the V gene TRBV19; 8 bases map to TRBD1. TRBJ2-7 explains the end of the DNA better; the J call may be wrong. The germline gives CDR1 LNHDA, CDR2 SQIVND (reference sequence). The CDR3 runs 13 residues. The CDR3 sequence: CASRDRSSYEQYF. Written as DNA, the CDR3 is TGTGCCAGCCGGGACAGGAGCTCCTACGAGCAGTACTTC.

The gene calls are TRBV9 and TRBJ2-1; the match to TRBD2 covers 7 bases. V was pared by 0 bases and J by 10 bases, with 7 bases of the junction left unmatched. This CDR3 is 14 amino acids long. Germline V gene lookup returns CDR1 SGDLS and CDR2 YYNGEE. DNA for the CDR3: TGTGCCAGCAGCGTAGCGGCGGGAGTCGACGAGCAGTTCTTC. It specifies CASSVAAGVDEQFF. Looking up the rest from reference TRBV9 and TRBJ2-1 gives the full variable domain: DSGVTQTPKHLITATGQRVTLRCSPRSGDLSVYWYQQSLDQGLQFLIQYYNGEERAKGNILERFSAQQFPDLHSELNLSSLELGDSALYFCASSVAAGVDEQFFGPGTRLTVL.

The chain carries TRBV9 and TRBJ2-3, with D possibly matching TRBD2 (5 bases). Trimming pared 3 bases from V and 2 bases from J, leaving 10 bases between. CDR1 SGDLS and CDR2 YYNGEE come from the germline V gene. The CDR3 is 14 residues long. CDR3 region: CASSAEGITDTQYF. The CDR3 nucleotides are TGTGCCAGCAGCGCTGAGGGTATCACAGATACGCAGTATTTT.

This chain links TRBV28 with TRBJ2-5; 9 positions match TRBD1. This CDR3 contains 12 residues. Trimming took 8 bases from V and 5 from J; bases not matched to a gene: 3. Germline V gene lookup returns CDR1 MDHEN and CDR2 SYDVKM. CDR3 DNA: TGTGCCAGCCACAGGGGGCGGGAGACCCAGTACTTC. Translation: CASHRGRETQYF.

This clone has a handful of counts. This chain uses TRBV5-4 with TRBJ1-1, with D unresolved. This CDR3 has 13 amino acids. Germline CDR1 is SGHNT and CDR2 is YYREEE (reference sequence). Trimming removed 4 bases at V and 8 bases at J, with 15 bases between. Here the CDR3 reads CASSRGLTGEAFF. The CDR3, as DNA: TGTGCCAGCAGCCGCGGACTGACGGGAGAAGCTTTCTTT.

The chain combines TRBV10-1 with TRBJ2-3; D ambiguous. The ends were cut back, 6 bases at V and 6 bases at J, with 16 bases in the middle. Germline V gives CDR1 WNHNN, CDR2 SYGVQD (reference sequence). The CDR3 length is 14 residues. DNA for the CDR3: TGCGCCAGCAGCCCCGGGTCCCTCGGGGATACGCAGTATTTT. It is translated as CASSPGSLGDTQYF.

V and J are TRBV6-5 and TRBJ1-1; D is perhaps TRBD1 (5 bases). Germline V gene data show CDR1 as MNHEY and CDR2 as SVGAGI. This CDR3 contains 15 residues. V was shortened by 0 bases and J by 8 bases, with 16 bases between the two germline ends. This CDR3 is CASSYSLPGLTEAFF. The CDR3 bases are TGTGCCAGCAGTTACTCGCTACCGGGACTGACCGAAGCTTTCTTT.

This chain links TRBV5-1 with TRBJ2-5; D is unclear. Between the trimmed V and J ends, which lost 2 bases and 3 bases, there was a span of 11 bases. CDR1 is SGHRS, CDR2 YFSETQ, per germline. The length of the CDR3 is 14 residues. This CDR3 reads CASSFPNAKETQYF. The CDR3 DNA reads as TGCGCCAGCAGCTTCCCTAACGCGAAAGAGACCCAGTACTTC.

In DNA, the CDR3 is TGTGCCATCAGTGAGTCCAGGGGAAGGGGCACTGAAGCTTTCTTT. It specifies CAISESRGRGTEAFF. The chain has TRBV10-3 and TRBJ1-1; TRBD1 is a possible D gene (6 bases). The CDR3 runs to 15 residues. The V end was cut by 0 bases, the J end by 4 bases, with 12 bases between. The germline gives CDR1 ENHRY, CDR2 SYGVKD.

This chain links TRBV30 with TRBJ1-1; 7 nucleotides align to TRBD1. Germline V gives CDR1 GTSNPN, CDR2 SVGIG (reference sequence). The CDR3 sequence is 12 residues long. Trimming removed 5 bases from V and 7 bases from J; junction bases left unmatched: 7. In DNA, the CDR3 is TGTGCCTGGGACAGGGCTGGAAATGAAGCTTTCTTT. This encodes CAWDRAGNEAFF. The entire variable domain, with the rest obtained from reference TRBV30 and TRBJ1-1, is as follows: SQTIHQWPATLVQPVGSPLSLECTVEGTSNPNLYWYRQAAGRGLQLLFYSVGIGQISSEVPQNLSASRPQDRQFILSSKKLLLSDSGFYLCAWDRAGNEAFFGQGTRLTVV.

J is TRBJ2-7 and V is TRBV4-1; 7 bases map to TRBD1. V lost 0 bases, J lost 5 bases, and 1 base stayed unmatched. CDR1 and CDR2 (germline): MGHRA, YSYEKL. This CDR3 spans 13 amino acids. CDR3 nucleotides: TGCGCCAGCAGCCAAGATACAGGGGACGAGCAGTACTTC. Translated: CASSQDTGDEQYF.

This clone has only a few counts. V usage is TRBV4-2 and J usage is TRBJ2-6, with a possible D match to TRBD2 (5 bases). This CDR3 region has 15 residues. CDR1 and CDR2 (germline): LGHNA, YNFKEQ. Trimming shortened V by 4 bases and J by 0 bases, and 7 bases separated the two germline ends. In nucleotides, the CDR3 is TGTGCCAGCAGCCCCGAGGGCTCTGGGGCCAACGTCCTGACTTTC. As protein: CASSPEGSGANVLTF.

The chain is built from TRBV11-2 and TRBJ2-3; no clear D gene. Per germline, CDR1 SGHAT and CDR2 FQNNGV. Trimming removed 1 base from V and 4 bases from J, with 6 bases in between. The CDR3 is 13 amino acids. Here the CDR3 reads CASSLGLPDTQYF. DNA of the CDR3: TGTGCCAGCAGCTTAGGTCTACCAGATACGCAGTATTTT.